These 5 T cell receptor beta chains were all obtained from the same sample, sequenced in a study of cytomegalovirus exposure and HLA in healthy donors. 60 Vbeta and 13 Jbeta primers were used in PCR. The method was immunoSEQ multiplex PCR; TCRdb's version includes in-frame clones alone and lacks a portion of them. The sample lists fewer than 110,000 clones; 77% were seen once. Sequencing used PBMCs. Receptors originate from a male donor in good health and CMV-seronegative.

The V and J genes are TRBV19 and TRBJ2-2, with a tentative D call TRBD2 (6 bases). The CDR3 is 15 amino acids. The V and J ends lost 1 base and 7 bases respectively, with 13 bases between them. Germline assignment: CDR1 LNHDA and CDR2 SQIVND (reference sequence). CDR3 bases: TGTGCCAGTAGTATAGGGAGGGCAAGGGGCGGGGAGCTGTTTTTT. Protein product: CASSIGRARGGELFF. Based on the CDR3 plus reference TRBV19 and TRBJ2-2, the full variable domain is DGGITQSPKYLFRKEGQNVTLSCEQNLNHDAMYWYRQDPGQGLRLIYYSQIVNDFQKGDIAEGYSVSREKKESFPLTVTSAQKNPTAFYLCASSIGRARGGELFFGEGSRLTVL.

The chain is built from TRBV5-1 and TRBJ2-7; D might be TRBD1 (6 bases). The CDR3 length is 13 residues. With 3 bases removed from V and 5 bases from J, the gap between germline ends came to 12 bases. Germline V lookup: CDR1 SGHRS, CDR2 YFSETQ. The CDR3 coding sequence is TGCGCCAGCAGCTACGCAGGGGCCCACGAGCAGTACTTC. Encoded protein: CASSYAGAHEQYF.

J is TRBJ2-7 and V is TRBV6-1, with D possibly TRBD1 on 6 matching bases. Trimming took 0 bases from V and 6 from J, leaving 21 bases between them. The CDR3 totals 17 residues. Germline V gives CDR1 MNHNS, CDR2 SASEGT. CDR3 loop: CASSEAVDIVGAGEQYF. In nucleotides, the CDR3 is TGTGCCAGCAGTGAAGCAGTCGATATAGTGGGGGCAGGCGAGCAGTACTTC.

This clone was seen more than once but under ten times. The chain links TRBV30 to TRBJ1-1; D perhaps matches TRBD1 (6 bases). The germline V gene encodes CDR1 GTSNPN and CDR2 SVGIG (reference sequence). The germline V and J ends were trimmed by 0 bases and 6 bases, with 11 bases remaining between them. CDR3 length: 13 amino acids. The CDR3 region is CAWSVRTASEAFF. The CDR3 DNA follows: TGTGCCTGGAGTGTAAGGACAGCATCTGAAGCTTTCTTT.

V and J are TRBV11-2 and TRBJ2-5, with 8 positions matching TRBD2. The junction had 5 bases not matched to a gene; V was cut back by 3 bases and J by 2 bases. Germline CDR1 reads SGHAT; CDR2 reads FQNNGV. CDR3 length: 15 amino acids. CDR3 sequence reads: CASSLTSEKQETQYF. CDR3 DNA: TGTGCCAGCAGCTTGACTAGCGAGAAACAAGAGACCCAGTACTTC.